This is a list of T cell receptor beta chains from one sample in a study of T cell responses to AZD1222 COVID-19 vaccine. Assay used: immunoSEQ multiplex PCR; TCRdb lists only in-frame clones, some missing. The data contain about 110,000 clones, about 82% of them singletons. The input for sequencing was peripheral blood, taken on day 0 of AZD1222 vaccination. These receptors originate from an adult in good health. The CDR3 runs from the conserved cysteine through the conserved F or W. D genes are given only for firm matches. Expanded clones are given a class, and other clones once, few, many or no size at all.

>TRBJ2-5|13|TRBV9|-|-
CASSVLVGETQYF
TGTGCCAGCAGCGTCTTAGTCGGCGAGACCCAGTACTTC
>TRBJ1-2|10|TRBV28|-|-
CAAGGPLSLF
TGTGCCGCGGGGGGCCCCCTTAGCCTTTTC
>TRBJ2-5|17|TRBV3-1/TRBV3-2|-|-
CASSPSYLEIVWETQYF
TGTGCCAGCAGCCCTTCCTATTTGGAAATCGTTTGGGAGACCCAGTACTTC
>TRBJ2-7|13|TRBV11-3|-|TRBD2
CASMNAGGNEQYF
TGTGCCAGCATGAACGCGGGGGGTAACGAGCAGTACTTC
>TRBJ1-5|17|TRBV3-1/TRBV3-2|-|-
CASSQVGAGISNQPQHF
TGTGCCAGCAGCCAAGTTGGCGCCGGGATAAGCAATCAGCCCCAGCATTTT
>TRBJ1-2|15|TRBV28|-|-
CASSQLRGSGYGYTF
TGTGCCAGCAGTCAGTTAAGAGGGAGTGGGTATGGCTACACCTTC
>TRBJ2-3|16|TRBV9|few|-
CASSVQSGLRSDTQYF
TGTGCCAGCAGCGTACAATCGGGACTCCGATCAGATACGCAGTATTTT
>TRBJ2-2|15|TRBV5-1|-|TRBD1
CASSETGVGTGELFF
TGCGCCAGCAGCGAGACAGGGGTCGGGACCGGGGAGCTGTTTTTT
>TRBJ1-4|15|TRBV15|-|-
CATSRDRGRGEKLFF
TGTGCCACCAGCAGAGATCGGGGGCGGGGGGAAAAACTGTTTTTT
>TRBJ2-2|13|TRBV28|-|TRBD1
CASSSGQIGELFF
TGTGCCAGCAGTTCGGGACAGATCGGGGAGCTGTTTTTT
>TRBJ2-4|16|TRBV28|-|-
CASSPLGGGAKNIQYF
TGTGCCAGCAGTCCCCTAGGAGGGGGTGCCAAAAACATTCAGTACTTC
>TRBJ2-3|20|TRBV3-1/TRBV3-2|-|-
CASSQGRVTGGPPHQDTQYF
TGTGCCAGCAGCCAAGGGAGGGTGACAGGCGGCCCCCCACACCAAGATACGCAGTATTTT
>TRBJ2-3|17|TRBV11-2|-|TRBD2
CASSSWTSGGSTDTQYF
TGTGCCAGCAGCTCATGGACTAGCGGGGGGTCCACAGATACGCAGTATTTT
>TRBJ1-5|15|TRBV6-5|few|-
CASTRLGASNQPQHF
TGTGCCAGCACCCGATTAGGGGCCAGCAATCAGCCCCAGCATTTT
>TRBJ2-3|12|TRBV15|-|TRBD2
CASGRAGDTQYF
TGTGCCAGTGGGAGGGCTGGAGATACGCAGTATTTT
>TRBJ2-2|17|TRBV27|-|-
CASRARQAIQGTGELFF
TGTGCCAGCAGAGCCCGACAGGCCATACAGGGCACCGGGGAGCTGTTTTTT
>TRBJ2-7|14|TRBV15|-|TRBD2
CATSSGRAGYEQYF
TGTGCCACCAGCAGTGGGAGGGCTGGCTACGAGCAGTACTTC
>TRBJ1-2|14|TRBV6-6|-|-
CASKGGGTFGGYTF
TGTGCCAGCAAAGGTGGCGGGACTTTTGGTGGCTACACCTTC
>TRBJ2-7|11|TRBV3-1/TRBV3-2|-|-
CASSLHYEQYF
TGTGCCAGCAGCCTCCACTACGAGCAGTACTTC
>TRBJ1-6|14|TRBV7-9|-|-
CASSRGIGNSPLHF
TGTGCCAGCAGCAGGGGCATTGGTAATTCACCCCTCCACTTT
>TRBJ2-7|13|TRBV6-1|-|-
CASSEGRHYEQYF
TGTGCCAGCAGTGAAGGACGGCACTACGAGCAGTACTTC
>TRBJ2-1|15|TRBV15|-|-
CATSPRASSYNEQFF
TGTGCCACCAGTCCGAGGGCCAGCTCCTACAATGAGCAGTTCTTC
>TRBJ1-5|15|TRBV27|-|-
CASRGGAYSNQPQHF
TGTGCCAGCAGGGGAGGAGCTTATAGCAATCAGCCCCAGCATTTT
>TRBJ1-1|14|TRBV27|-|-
CASSPPPGYTEAFF
TGTGCCAGCAGTCCTCCCCCCGGCTACACTGAAGCTTTCTTT
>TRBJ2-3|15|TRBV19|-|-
CASTAGDTSTDTQYF
TGTGCCAGTACGGCAGGGGACACTAGCACAGATACGCAGTATTTT
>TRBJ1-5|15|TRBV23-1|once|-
CASSSGAFSNQPQHF
TGCGCCAGCAGCTCGGGGGCTTTTAGCAATCAGCCCCAGCATTTT
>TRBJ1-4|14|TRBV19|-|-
CASSIGQGNEKLFF
TGTGCCAGTAGTATTGGGCAGGGGAATGAAAAACTGTTTTTT
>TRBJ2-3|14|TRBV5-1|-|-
CASSLGMPADTQYF
TGCGCCAGCAGCTTAGGAATGCCGGCGGATACGCAGTATTTT
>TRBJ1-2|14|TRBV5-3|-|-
CARGNESPNYGYTF
TGTGCCCGAGGGAACGAATCCCCGAACTATGGCTACACCTTC
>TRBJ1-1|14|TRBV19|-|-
CASSTRASNTEAFF
TGTGCCAGTAGTACCCGTGCTTCGAACACTGAAGCTTTCTTT
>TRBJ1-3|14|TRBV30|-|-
CAWTLGARGNTIYF
TGTGCCTGGACTCTCGGGGCGCGAGGAAACACCATATATTTT
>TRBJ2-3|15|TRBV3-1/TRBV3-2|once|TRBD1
CASSLRGTGSYTQYF
TGTGCCAGCAGCCTCAGAGGGACAGGATCTTATACGCAGTATTTT
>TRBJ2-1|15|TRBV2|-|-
CASSEALPGINEQFF
TGTGCCAGCAGTGAAGCGCTTCCGGGCATCAATGAGCAGTTCTTC
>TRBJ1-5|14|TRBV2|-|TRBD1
CASSPGQGNQPQHF
TGTGCCAGCAGCCCGGGACAGGGGAATCAGCCCCAGCATTTT
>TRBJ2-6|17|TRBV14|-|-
CASSQIYQGPAANVLTF
TGTGCCAGCAGCCAAATTTACCAAGGCCCCGCTGCCAACGTCCTGACTTTC
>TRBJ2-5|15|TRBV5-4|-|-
CASSLGSQVEETQYF
TGTGCCAGCAGCTTGGGGTCTCAGGTCGAAGAGACCCAGTACTTC
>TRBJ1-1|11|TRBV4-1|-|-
CASSQGAEAFF
TGCGCCAGCAGCCAAGGGGCTGAAGCTTTCTTT
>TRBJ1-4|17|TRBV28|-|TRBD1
CASSLWRRDRGGEKLFF
TGTGCCAGCAGTTTATGGCGCCGGGACAGGGGTGGGGAAAAACTGTTTTTT
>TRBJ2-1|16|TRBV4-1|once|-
CASSQTSANSYNEQFF
TGCGCCAGCAGCCAGACGAGCGCAAATTCCTACAATGAGCAGTTCTTC
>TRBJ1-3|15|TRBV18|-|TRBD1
CASSRQGAVRNTIYF
TGTGCCAGCTCCCGACAGGGGGCGGTTCGGAACACCATATATTTT
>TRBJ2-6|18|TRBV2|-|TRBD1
CASSGGQGASSGANVLTF
TGTGCCAGCAGTGGGGGACAGGGGGCGAGCTCTGGGGCCAACGTCCTGACTTTC
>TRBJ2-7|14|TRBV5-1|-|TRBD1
CASRGGQGTQEQYF
TGCGCCAGCAGAGGGGGACAGGGGACTCAGGAGCAGTACTTC
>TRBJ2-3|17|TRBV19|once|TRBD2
CASSIEGIAGGPDTQYF
TGTGCCAGTAGTATAGAAGGGATAGCGGGGGGCCCAGATACGCAGTATTTT
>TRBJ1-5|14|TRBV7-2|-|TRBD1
CASSWGTGDQPQHF
TGTGCCAGCAGCTGGGGGACAGGGGATCAGCCCCAGCATTTT
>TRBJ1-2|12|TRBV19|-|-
CASSIIGGGYTF
TGTGCCAGTAGTATTATCGGGGGAGGCTACACCTTC
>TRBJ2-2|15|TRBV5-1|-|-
CASSPSEGSTGELFF
TGCGCCAGCAGCCCGTCGGAGGGGAGCACCGGGGAGCTGTTTTTT
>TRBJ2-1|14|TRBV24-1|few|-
CATSDPQQRNEQFF
TGTGCCACCAGTGATCCACAACAGAGAAATGAGCAGTTCTTC
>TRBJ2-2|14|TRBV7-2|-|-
CASERFRNTGELFF
TGTGCCAGCGAACGCTTTAGGAACACCGGGGAGCTGTTTTTT
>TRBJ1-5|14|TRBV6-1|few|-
CASSEAPFNQPQHF
TGTGCCAGCAGTGAAGCGCCGTTTAATCAGCCCCAGCATTTT
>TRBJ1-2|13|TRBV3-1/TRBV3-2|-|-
CASSLRDGYGYTF
TGTGCCAGCAGCCTCAGGGATGGGTATGGCTACACCTTC
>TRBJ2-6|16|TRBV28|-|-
CASSPRWGAGANVLTF
TGTGCCAGCAGTCCTCGGTGGGGGGCTGGGGCCAACGTCCTGACTTTC